The 14 T cell receptor beta chains reported below all come from one sample, sequenced in a study of blood T cells in healthy people across ages. Sample-barcoded 5' priming and a J-beta primer mix drove a second PCR of about 6 to 11 cycles. One entry per CDR3 protein, called by TCRdb with MiXCR from the 5' RACE reads. The sample has hundreds of thousands of distinct CDR3 sequences; under 65% are singletons. Material for sequencing was blood. The receptor set was obtained from a man in his sixties in good health.

V gene TRBV5-1 combines with J gene TRBJ2-1, with TRBD1 identical over 7 bases. V shed 0 bases, J shed 3 bases, and the junction held 12 bases outside the gene matches. The V gene's germline CDR1 is SGHRS and CDR2 YFSETQ. CDR3 length: 18 amino acids. CDR3 in amino acids: CASSLAGDSLPSYNEQFF. CDR3 nucleotide sequence: TGCGCCAGCAGCTTGGCCGGGGACAGCCTCCCCAGCTACAATGAGCAGTTCTTC.

The V and J genes are TRBV6-6 and TRBJ1-2; a weak D match, TRBD1 (5 bases). Between the trimmed V and J ends, which lost 10 bases and 6 bases, there was a span of 18 bases. The CDR3 covers 13 residues. The germline gives CDR1 MNHNY, CDR2 SVGAGI (reference sequence). CDR3 sequence (DNA): TGTGCCATCGGAAACGGGGGGACCCATGGCTACACCTTC. Translated, it gives CAIGNGGTHGYTF.

This clonotype was counted only a few times. The J gene is TRBJ2-6, the V gene TRBV27; D might be TRBD1 (6 bases). Germline CDR1 and CDR2: MNHEY and SMNVEV (reference sequence). V was clipped by 6 bases and J by 0 bases, with 18 bases between them. This CDR3 is built from 18 residues. CDR3: CASSPTLPRGSGANVLTF. CDR3 bases: TGTGCCAGCAGCCCTACACTACCCAGGGGCTCTGGGGCCAACGTCCTGACTTTC.

This clonotype appeared a few times. As DNA, the CDR3 is TGTGCCAGCAGACCCCCCGGACTAGCGGGGACAGAGACCCAGTACTTC. This gives the protein CASRPPGLAGTETQYF. This chain links TRBV7-2 with TRBJ2-5; TRBD2 matches 12 bases. V lost 6 bases to trimming and J lost 4 bases; unmatched junction nucleotides: 9. The CDR3 loop spans 16 amino acids. Germline V lookup: CDR1 SGHTA, CDR2 FQGNSA.

Here the CDR3 DNA reads TGTGCCAGCAGTTACTCTTTGGCTAGCGGAGAAGGTGATACGCAGTATTTT. It is translated as CASSYSLASGEGDTQYF. The chain uses TRBV6-6 and TRBJ2-3, with 7 bases fitting TRBD2. Germline CDR1 and CDR2: MNHNY and SVGAGI (reference sequence). V lost 0 bases and J lost 6; bases outside the gene matches: 12. The CDR3 runs to 17 residues.

This clonotype was detected ten times or more. The CDR3 DNA sequence: TGTGCCAGCAGCTTAGTCGGGACAGGAGGGGGTCACTCTGGAAACACCATATATTTT. It is translated as CASSLVGTGGGHSGNTIYF. The rearrangement links TRBV7-2 to TRBJ1-3; 8 positions agree with TRBD1. After removal of 1 base from V and 0 bases from J, the junction contained 11 bases not matched to a gene. The CDR3 length is 19 residues. Germline loops: CDR1 SGHTA, CDR2 FQGNSA. The full variable domain, rest sourced from reference TRBV7-2 and TRBJ1-3, is GAGVSQSPSNKVTEKGKDVELRCDPISGHTALYWYRQSLGQGLEFLIYFQGNSAPDKSGLPSDRFSAERTGGSVSTLTIQRTQQEDSAVYLCASSLVGTGGGHSGNTIYFGEGSWLTVV.

In this sample, this clonotype turned up a few times. The chain links TRBV20-1 to TRBJ2-5; a possible D gene is TRBD1 (5 bases). CDR3 length: 12 amino acids. Between the trimmed V and J ends, which lost 3 bases and 2 bases, there was a span of 7 bases. Per the germline V gene, CDR1 is DFQATT and CDR2 is SNEGSKA (reference sequence). The CDR3 DNA reads as TGCAGTGCTAGTGCAGGGCAAGAGACCCAGTACTTC. It is translated as CSASAGQETQYF.

J is TRBJ2-5 and V is TRBV28, with D possibly being TRBD2 (6 bases). Germline CDR1 MDHEN, CDR2 SYDVKM. The CDR3 loop spans 17 amino acids. V lost 7 bases to trimming and J lost 2 bases, with 23 bases between them. The CDR3 DNA sequence: TGTGCCAGCACCTCCCCTGACGGGAGAGGGGTTCAAGAGACCCAGTACTTC. This gives the protein CASTSPDGRGVQETQYF. The whole variable domain, remainder taken from reference TRBV28 and TRBJ2-5, is DVKVTQSSRYLVKRTGEKVFLECVQDMDHENMFWYRQDPGLGLRLIYFSYDVKMKEKGDIPEGYSVSREKKERFSLILESASTNQTSMYLCASTSPDGRGVQETQYFGPGTRLLVL.

The chain uses TRBV10-3 and TRBJ2-1; 7 bases line up with TRBD1. After removal of 2 bases from V and 1 base from J, the junction contained 2 bases not matched to a gene. The germline V gene encodes CDR1 ENHRY and CDR2 SYGVKD. This CDR3 comprises 15 residues. In nucleotides, the CDR3 is TGTGCCATCAGTGAGAGACAGGGATCCTACAATGAGCAGTTCTTC. This codes for CAISERQGSYNEQFF.

The table lists this clonotype with many counts. The rearrangement links TRBV29-1 to TRBJ2-3; no clear D. The CDR3 runs 14 residues. Trimming cost V 5 bases and J 0 bases, with 12 bases left between them. Germline CDR1 reads SQVTM; CDR2 reads ANQGSEA. CDR3 bases: TGCAGCGTTACCCTGGGTACTAGCACAGATACGCAGTATTTT. Translation: CSVTLGTSTDTQYF.

The V and J genes are TRBV6-6 and TRBJ1-2; 7 bases are a match to TRBD1. Looked up from germline, CDR1 is MNHNY and CDR2 is SVGAGI (reference sequence). V was clipped by 4 bases and J by 8 bases; unmatched bases: 19. The CDR3 has 17 amino acids. The CDR3 DNA sequence: TGTGCCAGCAGTTCTCCGGGACAGCGGCGCGACCGTCTCGGCTACACCTTC. Encoded protein: CASSSPGQRRDRLGYTF.

The chain joins TRBV4-1 to TRBJ1-1; maybe TRBD1 (5 bases). Trimming removed 1 base at V and 5 bases at J, with 17 bases between. This CDR3 has 16 residues. Germline V lookup: CDR1 MGHRA, CDR2 YSYEKL. The CDR3 nucleotides are TGCGCCAGCAGCCAAGCTGGCAGACCAGGGCGAACTGAAGCTTTCTTT. Residues: CASSQAGRPGRTEAFF.

This rearrangement joins TRBV6-2 or TRBV6-3 to TRBJ2-7, with 10 positions matching TRBD2. This CDR3 spans 15 amino acids. The V and J ends lost 7 bases and 2 bases, in that order; junction bases with no gene match: 8. Germline CDR1 reads MNHEY; CDR2 reads SVGEGT. CDR3 protein: CASNSGAGGTYEQYF. The CDR3 DNA is TGTGCCAGCAATTCGGGAGCGGGGGGGACCTACGAGCAGTACTTC.

This clonotype turned up a few times. This sequence joins TRBV12-3 or TRBV12-4 and TRBJ2-3; 10 bases fit TRBD1. The CDR3 consists of 15 residues. The V and J ends lost 6 bases and 6 bases, in that order; junction bases with no gene match: 9. The CDR3 region has the DNA TGTGCCAGCAGCAATGGGGACAGGGGAAGCGATACGCAGTATTTT. Its translation: CASSNGDRGSDTQYF.